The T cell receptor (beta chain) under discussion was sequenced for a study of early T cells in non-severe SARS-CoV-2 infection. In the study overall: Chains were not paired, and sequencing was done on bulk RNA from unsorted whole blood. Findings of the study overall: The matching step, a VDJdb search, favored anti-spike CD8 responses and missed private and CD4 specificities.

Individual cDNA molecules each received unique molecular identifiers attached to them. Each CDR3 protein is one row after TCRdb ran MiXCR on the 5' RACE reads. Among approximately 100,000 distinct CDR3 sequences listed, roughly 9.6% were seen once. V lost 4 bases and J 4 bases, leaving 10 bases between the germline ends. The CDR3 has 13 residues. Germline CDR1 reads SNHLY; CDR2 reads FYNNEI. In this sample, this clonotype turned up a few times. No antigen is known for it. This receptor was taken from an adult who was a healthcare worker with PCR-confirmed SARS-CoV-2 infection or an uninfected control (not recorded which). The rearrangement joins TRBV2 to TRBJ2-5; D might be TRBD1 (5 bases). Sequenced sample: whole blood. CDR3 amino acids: CASSGGLGETQYF. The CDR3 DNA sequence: TGTGCCAGCAGTGGGGGCCTGGGAGAGACCCAGTACTTC.